This T cell receptor beta chain was sequenced during a study of monozygotic twins with inflammatory bowel disease. Overall study findings and caveats: IBD patients, compared with healthy twins, shared fewer clonotypes with others (especially with disease activity).

With regard to this clonotype: Its target is unknown.

Donors gave about 2.5 ml of blood apiece. CDR3 length: 12 amino acids. Each TCR library used 3500 ng of total RNA. TCRdb reprocessed the 5' RACE reads and reports one entry per CDR3 protein, with no DNA. The sample totals more than 75,000 distinct CDR3 sequences. This clonotype originated in a human donor with ulcerative colitis or Crohn's disease, or a healthy co-twin of an affected twin (not recorded which). The sequenced sample consisted of blood. The chain has TRBV12-3 or TRBV12-4 and TRBJ2-7; TCRdb selects TRBD1, and the lack of DNA leaves this call unchecked. CDR3: CASSPTFQGQYF.